These T cell receptor beta chains were read from a single sample in a study of blood T cell repertoires in COVID-19. The data were produced by immunoSEQ multiplex PCR, yet TCRdb's version contains in-frame clones alone and is incomplete. The table shows about 180,000 clones, with 80% to 90% occurring only once. The source material was peripheral blood. The receptors come from a man aged 18 to 30 who had recovered from COVID-19. The CDR3 runs from the conserved cysteine through the conserved F or W.

v_call cdr3_aa
TRBV4-2 CASSQDIGGGHQPQHF
TRBV4-3 CASSQVTGVISGNTIYF
TRBV6-5 CASRDRGYGYTF
TRBV4-3 CASSYERGGKNEQFF
TRBV30 CAWSGDRGQPQHF
TRBV10-2 CASTAGRGNTEAFF
TRBV5-4 CASSRHPNSNQPQHF
TRBV6-1 CASSVTASSSGNTIYF
TRBV5-1 CASSGYWTGTLNTEAFF
TRBV27 CASSSEGFLTPRGTGELFF
TRBV9 CASSVGGLLNEQFF
TRBV6-2/TRBV6-3 CASSYKSRGASTEAFF
TRBV6-2/TRBV6-3 CASSYTGWQGPEQYF
TRBV5-1 CASRLTGGITGELFF
TRBV7-3 CASSPGQNTDTQYF
TRBV10-3 CAISEVLGQSETQYF
TRBV6-4 CASSSTSGRGNEQFF
TRBV7-2 CASSGTSPSSYNEQFF
TRBV19 CASSSGEAGKETQYF
TRBV24-1 CATSDPGQGHYEQYF
TRBV29-1 CSVRRDPLYEQYF
TRBV12-5 CASGLGTGGTDTQYF
TRBV28 CASSLPAGVENSPLHF
TRBV9 CASSVQRTGDTGELFF
TRBV12-3/TRBV12-4 CASSVGANYGYTF
TRBV12-3/TRBV12-4 CASSLGHNYGYTF
TRBV9 CASSVSGQKNEKLFF
TRBV11-2 CASSLASGTSDRAKNIQYF
TRBV29-1 CSAVETGTGANVLTF
TRBV5-8 CASSLGQGSTSPLHF
TRBV29-1 CSVQSANTGELFF
TRBV6-1 CASSEGVLRGFKLFF
TRBV11-2 CASSEDRGQTQYF
TRBV11-2 CASSLVPGQNYEQYF
TRBV19 CASSIDRTEAFF
TRBV7-8 CASSFSGEYNEQFF
TRBV4-2 CASSQLRGSIREGEQFF
TRBV6-5 CASRSPGLGTDTQYF
TRBV10-3 CAISEGDRNQPQHF
TRBV27 CASSSAGTGGLAFF
TRBV3-1/TRBV3-2 CASSRPGHLTNEKLFF
TRBV29-1 CSVDSQNTEAFF
TRBV30 CAWSRDWNQPQHF
TRBV6-5 CASSYSYTNTEAFF
TRBV11-2 CASSQAYTGAGELFF
TRBV7-2 CASSSLAGGSYNEQFF
TRBV5-4 CASSPGLGGYEQYF
TRBV7-9 CASSLSGTHYNEQFF
TRBV5-1 CASSFQSGRAGETQYF
TRBV5-5 CASSFRLQGIGEKLFF
TRBV3-1/TRBV3-2 CASSPGKGGEQYF
TRBV3-1/TRBV3-2 CASSQDRGYNSPLHF
TRBV19 CASSLRQTEAFF
TRBV20-1 CSASWGGQPQHF
TRBV5-1 CASSLVSRGSEAFF
TRBV5-1 CASSLGASGTPSHTQYF
TRBV6-5 CASSYSRGRNTEAFF
TRBV28 CASSLSVQQYF
TRBV19 CASSIRGDRDHEQYF